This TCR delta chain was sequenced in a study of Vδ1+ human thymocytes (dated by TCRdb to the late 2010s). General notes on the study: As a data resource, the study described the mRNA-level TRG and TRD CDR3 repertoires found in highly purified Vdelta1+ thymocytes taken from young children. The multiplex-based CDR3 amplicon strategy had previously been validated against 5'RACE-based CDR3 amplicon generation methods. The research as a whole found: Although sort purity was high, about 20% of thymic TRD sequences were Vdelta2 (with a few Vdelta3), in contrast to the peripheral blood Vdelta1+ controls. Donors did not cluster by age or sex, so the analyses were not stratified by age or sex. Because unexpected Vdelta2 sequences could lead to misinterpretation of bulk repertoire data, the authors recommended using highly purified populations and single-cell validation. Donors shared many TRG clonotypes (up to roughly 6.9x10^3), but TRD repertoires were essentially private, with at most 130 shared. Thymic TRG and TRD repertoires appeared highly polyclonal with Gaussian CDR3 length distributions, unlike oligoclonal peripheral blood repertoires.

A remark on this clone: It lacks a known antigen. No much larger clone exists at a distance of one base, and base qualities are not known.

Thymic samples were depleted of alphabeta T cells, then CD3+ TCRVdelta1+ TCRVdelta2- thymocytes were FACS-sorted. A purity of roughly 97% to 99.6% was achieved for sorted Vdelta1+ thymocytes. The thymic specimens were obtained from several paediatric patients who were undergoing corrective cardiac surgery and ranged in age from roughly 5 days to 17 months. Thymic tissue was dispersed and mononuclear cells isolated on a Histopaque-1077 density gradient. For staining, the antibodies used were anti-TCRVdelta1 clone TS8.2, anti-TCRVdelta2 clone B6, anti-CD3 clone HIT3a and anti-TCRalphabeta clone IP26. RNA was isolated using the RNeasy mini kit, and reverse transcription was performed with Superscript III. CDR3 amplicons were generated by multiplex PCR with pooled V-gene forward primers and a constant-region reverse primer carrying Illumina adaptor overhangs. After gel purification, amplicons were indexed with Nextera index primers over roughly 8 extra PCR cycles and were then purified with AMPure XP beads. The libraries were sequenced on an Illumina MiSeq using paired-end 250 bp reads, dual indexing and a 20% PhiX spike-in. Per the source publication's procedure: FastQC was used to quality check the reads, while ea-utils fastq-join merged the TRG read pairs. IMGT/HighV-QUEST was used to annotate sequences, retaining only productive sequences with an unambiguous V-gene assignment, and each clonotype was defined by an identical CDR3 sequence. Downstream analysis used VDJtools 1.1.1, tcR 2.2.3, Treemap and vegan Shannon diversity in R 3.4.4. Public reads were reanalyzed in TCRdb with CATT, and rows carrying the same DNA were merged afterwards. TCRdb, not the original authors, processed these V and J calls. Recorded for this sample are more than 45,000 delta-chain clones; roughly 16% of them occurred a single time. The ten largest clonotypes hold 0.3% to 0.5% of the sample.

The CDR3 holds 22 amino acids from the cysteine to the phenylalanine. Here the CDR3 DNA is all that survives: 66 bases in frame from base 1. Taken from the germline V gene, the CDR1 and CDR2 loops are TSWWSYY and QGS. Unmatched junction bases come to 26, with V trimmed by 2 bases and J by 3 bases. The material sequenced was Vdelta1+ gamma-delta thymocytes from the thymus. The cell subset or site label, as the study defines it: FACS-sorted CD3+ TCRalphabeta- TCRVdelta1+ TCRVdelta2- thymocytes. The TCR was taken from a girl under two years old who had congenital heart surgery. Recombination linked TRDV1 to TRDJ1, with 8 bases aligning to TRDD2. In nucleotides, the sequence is TGTGCTCTTGGGGAAGGGGACCCATTACTTCCTACATCCGTTGACTCACCCGATAAACTCATCTTT. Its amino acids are CALGEGDPLLPTSVDSPDKLIF.